This paragraph covers one T cell receptor beta chain sequence. Its antigen target is currently unknown. Nothing much larger sits one base from this clone, and base qualities are not available. The entry originates in a study of CD8 T cells in ankylosing spondylitis (dated by TCRdb to about 2017). General notes on the study: T cell receptor beta repertoires were profiled in healthy donors and ankylosing spondylitis patients so that disease-linked TCR variants could be found. The full study cohort comprised 25 ankylosing spondylitis patients and some 100 healthy donors. Peripheral blood samples were taken, and synovial fluid was additionally collected from ankylosing spondylitis patients.

Beyond this particular receptor, the publication reports: The disease-linked clones had a CD8+ phenotype and were found at relatively low frequencies in peripheral blood. The disease-linked clones were reported to be significantly enriched in matched synovial fluid samples from ankylosing spondylitis patients. Blood from ankylosing spondylitis patients appeared to be characterized by a TCR beta motif composed of eight highly homologous amino acid variants. Some motif variants were previously reported in synovial fluid and blood of reactive arthritis patients, suggesting common disease-initiation mechanisms.

Instrument used: Illumina HiSeq 2500. Quantitative 5'-RACE with molecular barcodes was used to prepare TCR beta libraries. The authors' pipeline ran thus. A new computational method based on a probabilistic model of VDJ rearrangement was used to identify disease-linked TCR variants. TCRdb itself trimmed the public reads at Q25 with fastp, ran MiXCR and retained productive beta chains. Every distinct CDR3 protein forms one entry, paired with its most common genes and DNA. These V and J calls originate from TCRdb's pipeline instead of the authors' own analysis. The sample table records about 250,000 distinct CDR3 sequences; about 24% of these occur just once. The top ten clones comprise more than 0.6% of the sample. Trimming leaves V shorter by 5 bases and J shorter by 4 bases, with the junction holding 11 bases beyond the gene matches. Its CDR3 holds 15 amino acids, cysteine through phenylalanine. Only the CDR3 DNA stays, 45 bases, in frame from base 1. For CDR1 and CDR2, the germline V gene (reference sequence) lists DFQATT and SNEGSKA.

Sequencing was carried out using blood, either unsorted or a sorted T cell fraction (not recorded which). The chain is made from TRBV20-1 and TRBJ2-7; TRBD1 matches 10 bases in the middle. The clonotype originates from a male donor with ankylosing spondylitis or in good health (not recorded which). The nucleotide sequence reads as follows: TGCAGTGCTCAGCGGGACAGGGGTCTTTTGTACGAGCAGTACTTC. Protein translation: CSAQRDRGLLYEQYF.